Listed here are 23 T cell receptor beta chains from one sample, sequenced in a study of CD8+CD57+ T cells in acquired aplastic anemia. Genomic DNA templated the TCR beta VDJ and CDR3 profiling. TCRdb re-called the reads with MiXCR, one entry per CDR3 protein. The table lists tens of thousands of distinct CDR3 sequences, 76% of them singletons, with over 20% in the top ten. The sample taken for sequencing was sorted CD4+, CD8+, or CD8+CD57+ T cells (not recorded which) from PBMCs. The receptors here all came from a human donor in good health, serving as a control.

The CDR3 DNA sequence: TGTGCCAGCATCTCGTCGTGGGGCGAGCAGTACTTC. This encodes CASISSWGEQYF. The rearrangement uses TRBV6-1 and TRBJ2-7; D is unclear. CDR1 is MNHNS and CDR2 is SASEGT in the germline V gene. The CDR3 contains 12 residues. Trimming shortened V by 7 bases and J by 6 bases, and 13 bases separated the two germline ends.

CDR3 in amino acids: CASSSGLMNTEAFF. The CDR3 DNA follows: TGTGCCAGCAGTTCAGGGCTGATGAACACTGAAGCTTTCTTT. This rearrangement joins TRBV2 to TRBJ1-1, with D possibly TRBD1 on 5 matching bases. The CDR3 has 14 residues. Trimming stripped 5 bases from V and 0 bases from J, with 10 bases between. The germline gives CDR1 SNHLY, CDR2 FYNNEI.

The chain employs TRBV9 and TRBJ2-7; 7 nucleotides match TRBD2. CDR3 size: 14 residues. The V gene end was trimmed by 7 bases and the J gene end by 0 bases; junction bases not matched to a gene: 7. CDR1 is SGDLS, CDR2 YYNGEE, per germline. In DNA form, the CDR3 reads TGTGCCAGCGGGGAGGGCCGAGGCTCCTACGAGCAGTACTTC. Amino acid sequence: CASGEGRGSYEQYF.

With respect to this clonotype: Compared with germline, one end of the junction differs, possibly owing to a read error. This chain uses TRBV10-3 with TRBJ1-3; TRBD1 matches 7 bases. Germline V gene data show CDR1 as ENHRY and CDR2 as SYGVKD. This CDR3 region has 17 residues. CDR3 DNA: TGTGCCAGCAGTGCTCAGGGACAGACCCTCTCTGGAAACACCATATATTTT. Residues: CASSAQGQTLSGNTIYF.

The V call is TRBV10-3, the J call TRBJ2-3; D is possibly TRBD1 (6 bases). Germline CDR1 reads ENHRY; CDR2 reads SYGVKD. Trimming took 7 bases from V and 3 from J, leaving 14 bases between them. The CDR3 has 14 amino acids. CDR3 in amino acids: CAITQGLDTDTQYF. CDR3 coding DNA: TGTGCCATCACCCAGGGGCTAGATACAGATACGCAGTATTTT.

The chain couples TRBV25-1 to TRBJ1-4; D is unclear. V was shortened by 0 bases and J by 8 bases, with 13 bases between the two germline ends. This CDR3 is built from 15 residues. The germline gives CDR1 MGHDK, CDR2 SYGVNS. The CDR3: CASSEYEAGREKLFF. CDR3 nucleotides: TGTGCCAGCAGTGAATATGAAGCCGGCCGCGAAAAACTGTTTTTT.

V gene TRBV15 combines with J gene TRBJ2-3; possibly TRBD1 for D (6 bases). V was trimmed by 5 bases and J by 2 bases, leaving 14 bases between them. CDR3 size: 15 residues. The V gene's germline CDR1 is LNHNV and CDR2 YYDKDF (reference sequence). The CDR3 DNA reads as TGTGCCACCAGCCCCCGGACAGTAATCACAGATACGCAGTATTTT. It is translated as CATSPRTVITDTQYF.

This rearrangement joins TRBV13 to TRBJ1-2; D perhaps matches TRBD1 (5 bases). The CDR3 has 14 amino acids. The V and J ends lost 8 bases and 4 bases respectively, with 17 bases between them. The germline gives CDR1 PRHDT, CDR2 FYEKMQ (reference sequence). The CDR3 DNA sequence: TGTGCCAGCGACCGGGACGGCAATTTCTATGGCTACACCTTC. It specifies CASDRDGNFYGYTF.

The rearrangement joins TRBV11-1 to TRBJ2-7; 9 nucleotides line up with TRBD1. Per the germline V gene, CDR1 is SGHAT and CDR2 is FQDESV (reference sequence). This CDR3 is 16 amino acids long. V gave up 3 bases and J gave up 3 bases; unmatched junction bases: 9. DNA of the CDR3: TGTGCCAGCAGCTTGGGCACCGGGACAGGGCACTACGAGCAGTACTTC. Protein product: CASSLGTGTGHYEQYF.

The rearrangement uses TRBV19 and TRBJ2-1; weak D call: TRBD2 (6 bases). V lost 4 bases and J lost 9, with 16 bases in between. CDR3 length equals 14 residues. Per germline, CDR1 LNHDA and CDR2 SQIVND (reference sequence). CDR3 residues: CASSRRGGWGEQFF. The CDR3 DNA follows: TGTGCCAGTAGTAGGAGGGGTGGATGGGGTGAGCAGTTCTTC.

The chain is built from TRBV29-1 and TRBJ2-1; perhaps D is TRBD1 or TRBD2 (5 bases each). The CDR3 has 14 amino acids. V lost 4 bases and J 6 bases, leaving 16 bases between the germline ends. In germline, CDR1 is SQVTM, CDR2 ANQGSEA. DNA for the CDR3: TGCAGCGTTGCGGGTCGGGGCTCGGGCAATGAGCAGTTCTTC. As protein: CSVAGRGSGNEQFF.

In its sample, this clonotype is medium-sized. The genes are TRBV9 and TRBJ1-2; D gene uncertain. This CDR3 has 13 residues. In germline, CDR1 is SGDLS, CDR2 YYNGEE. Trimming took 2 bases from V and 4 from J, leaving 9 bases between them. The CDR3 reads CASSVPGSYGYTF. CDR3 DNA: TGTGCCAGCAGCGTTCCGGGGTCCTATGGCTACACCTTC.

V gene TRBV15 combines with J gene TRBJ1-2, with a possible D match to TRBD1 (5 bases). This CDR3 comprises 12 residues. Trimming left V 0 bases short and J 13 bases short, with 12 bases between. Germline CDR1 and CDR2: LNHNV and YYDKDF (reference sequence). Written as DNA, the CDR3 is TGTGCCACCAGCAGAGATTATGGCAGGGCCACCTTC. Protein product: CATSRDYGRATF. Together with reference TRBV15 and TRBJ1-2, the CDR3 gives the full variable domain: DAMVIQNPRYQVTQFGKPVTLSCSQTLNHNVMYWYQQKSSQAPKLLFHYYDKDFNNEADTPDNFQSRRPNTSFCFLDIRSPGLGDTAMYLCATSRDYGRATFGSGTRLTVV.

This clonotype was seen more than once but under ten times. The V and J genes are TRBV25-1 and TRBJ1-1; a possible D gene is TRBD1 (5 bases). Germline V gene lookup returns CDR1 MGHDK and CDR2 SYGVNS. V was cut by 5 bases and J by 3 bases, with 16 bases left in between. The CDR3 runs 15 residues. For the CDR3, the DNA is TGTGCCAGCAGTCCCCGTCGGGGAGGGGACACTGAAGCTTTCTTT. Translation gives CASSPRRGGDTEAFF.

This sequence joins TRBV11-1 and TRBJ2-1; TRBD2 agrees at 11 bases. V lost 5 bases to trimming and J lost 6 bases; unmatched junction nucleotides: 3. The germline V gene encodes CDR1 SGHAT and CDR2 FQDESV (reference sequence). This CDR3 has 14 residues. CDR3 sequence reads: CASSPGTSGNEQFF. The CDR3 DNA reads TGTGCCAGCAGCCCCGGGACTAGCGGCAATGAGCAGTTCTTC. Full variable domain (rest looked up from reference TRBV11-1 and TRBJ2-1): EAEVAQSPRYKITEKSQAVAFWCDPISGHATLYWYRQILGQGPELLVQFQDESVVDDSQLPKDRFSAERLKGVDSTLKIQPAELGDSAMYLCASSPGTSGNEQFFGPGTRLTVL.

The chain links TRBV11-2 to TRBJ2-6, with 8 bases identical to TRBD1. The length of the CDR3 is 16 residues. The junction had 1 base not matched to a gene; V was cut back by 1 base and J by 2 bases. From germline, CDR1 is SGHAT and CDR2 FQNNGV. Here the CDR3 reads CASSLGTGTGANVLTF. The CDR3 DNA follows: TGTGCCAGCAGCTTAGGGACAGGGACTGGGGCCAACGTCCTGACTTTC.

This chain's CDR3 is CASSLRHDRVTEAFF. The DNA for the CDR3 is TGTGCCAGCAGCCTAAGGCATGACAGGGTCACTGAAGCTTTCTTT. The rearrangement joins TRBV7-9 to TRBJ1-1, with 7 nucleotides matching TRBD1. Per germline, CDR1 SEHNR and CDR2 FQNEAQ (reference sequence). V trimming: 5 bases; J trimming: 4 bases; junction bases outside the gene matches: 10. The CDR3 consists of 15 residues. Supplemented by reference TRBV7-9 and TRBJ1-1, the full variable domain reads DTGVSQNPRHKITKRGQNVTFRCDPISEHNRLYWYRQTLGQGPEFLTYFQNEAQLEKSRLLSDRFSAERPKGSFSTLEIQRTEQGDSAMYLCASSLRHDRVTEAFFGQGTRLTVV.

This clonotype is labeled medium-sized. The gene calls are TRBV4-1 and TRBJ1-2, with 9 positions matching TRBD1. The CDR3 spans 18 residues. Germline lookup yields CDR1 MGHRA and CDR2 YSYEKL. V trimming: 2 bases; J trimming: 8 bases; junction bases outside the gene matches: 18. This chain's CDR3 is CASSQKLTDRGLNTGYTF. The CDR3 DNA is TGCGCCAGCAGCCAAAAGCTTACGGACAGGGGTCTAAACACAGGCTACACCTTC.

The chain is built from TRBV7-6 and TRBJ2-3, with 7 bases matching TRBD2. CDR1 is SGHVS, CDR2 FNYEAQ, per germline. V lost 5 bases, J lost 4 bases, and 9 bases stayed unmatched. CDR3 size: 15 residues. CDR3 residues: CASSPWGGSSDTQYF. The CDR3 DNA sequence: TGTGCCAGCAGCCCGTGGGGGGGAAGCTCAGATACGCAGTATTTT.

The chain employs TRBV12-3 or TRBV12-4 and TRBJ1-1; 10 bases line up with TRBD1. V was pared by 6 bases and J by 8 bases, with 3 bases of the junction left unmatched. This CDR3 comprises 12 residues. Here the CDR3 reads CASSVTGGEAFF. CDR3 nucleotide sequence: TGTGCCAGCAGCGTGACAGGGGGCGAAGCTTTCTTT.

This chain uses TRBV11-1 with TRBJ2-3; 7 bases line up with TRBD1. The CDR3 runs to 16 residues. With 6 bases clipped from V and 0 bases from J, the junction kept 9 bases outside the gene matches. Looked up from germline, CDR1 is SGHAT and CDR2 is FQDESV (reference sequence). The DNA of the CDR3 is TGTGCCAGCAGAACGCACAGGGGCCTTAGCACAGATACGCAGTATTTT. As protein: CASRTHRGLSTDTQYF. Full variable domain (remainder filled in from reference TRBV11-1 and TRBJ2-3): EAEVAQSPRYKITEKSQAVAFWCDPISGHATLYWYRQILGQGPELLVQFQDESVVDDSQLPKDRFSAERLKGVDSTLKIQPAELGDSAMYLCASRTHRGLSTDTQYFGPGTRLTVL.

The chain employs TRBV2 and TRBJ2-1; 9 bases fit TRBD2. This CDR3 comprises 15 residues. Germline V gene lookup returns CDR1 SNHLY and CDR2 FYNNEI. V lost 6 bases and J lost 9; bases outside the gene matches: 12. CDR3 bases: TGTGCCAGCAGGGAATTGGGCGGGGGGGGAGGTGAGCAGTTCTTC. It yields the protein CASRELGGGGGEQFF.

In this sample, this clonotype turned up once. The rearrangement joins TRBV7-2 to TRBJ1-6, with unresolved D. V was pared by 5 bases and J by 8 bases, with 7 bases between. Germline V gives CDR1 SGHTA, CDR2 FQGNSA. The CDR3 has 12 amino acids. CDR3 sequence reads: CASSPQHSPLHF. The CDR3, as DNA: TGTGCCAGCAGCCCCCAGCATTCACCCCTCCACTTT.